A selection of T cell receptor beta chains follows, all from one sample in a study of T cells after yellow fever vaccination. One entry per CDR3 protein, called by TCRdb with MiXCR from the 5' RACE reads. The profile shows around 400,000 distinct CDR3 sequences, 11% of them singletons. This specimen consisted of PBMCs, obtained on the day of the first yellow fever vaccination. These receptors were obtained from a man younger than 35 who received the YFV17D yellow fever vaccine. The CDR3 runs from the conserved cysteine through the conserved F or W. Fields, in order: CDR3 protein, CDR3 DNA, clone size, D gene, CDR3 length, J gene, V gene. The D gene is left open where the match is weak. Size is omitted from some rows. Given values are once, few, many or a class for expanded clones.

cdr3_aa: CATSRETGPYEQYF; cdr3_nt: TGTGCCACCAGCAGAGAAACGGGGCCCTACGAGCAGTACTTC; clone_size: few; d_call: NA; cdr3_length: 14; j_call: TRBJ2-7; v_call: TRBV15
cdr3_aa: CASSLQADFLGNTIYF; cdr3_nt: TGCGCCAGCAGCTTACAGGCAGACTTCCTTGGAAACACCATATATTTT; clone_size: NA; d_call: NA; cdr3_length: 16; j_call: TRBJ1-3; v_call: TRBV5-1
cdr3_aa: CASSWFVRGSNQPQHF; cdr3_nt: TGTGCCAGCAGTTGGTTTGTCAGGGGGAGCAATCAGCCCCAGCATTTT; clone_size: many; d_call: TRBD1; cdr3_length: 16; j_call: TRBJ1-5; v_call: TRBV6-5
cdr3_aa: CASSALPGTAWGTEAFF; cdr3_nt: TGCGCCAGCAGCGCCCTGCCCGGGACAGCTTGGGGCACTGAAGCTTTCTTT; clone_size: NA; d_call: TRBD1; cdr3_length: 17; j_call: TRBJ1-1; v_call: TRBV5-1
cdr3_aa: CSAKGQAITSGELFF; cdr3_nt: TGCAGTGCTAAAGGACAGGCCATCACCAGCGGGGAGCTGTTTTTT; clone_size: NA; d_call: TRBD1; cdr3_length: 15; j_call: TRBJ2-2; v_call: TRBV20-1
cdr3_aa: CASSPGQGVNTEAFF; cdr3_nt: TGTGCCAGCAGTCCCGGACAGGGGGTGAACACTGAAGCTTTCTTT; clone_size: few; d_call: TRBD1; cdr3_length: 15; j_call: TRBJ1-1; v_call: TRBV12-3/TRBV12-4
cdr3_aa: CSAGREGGRVAKNIQYF; cdr3_nt: TGCAGTGCTGGACGAGAAGGGGGGCGAGTAGCCAAAAACATTCAGTACTTC; clone_size: few; d_call: NA; cdr3_length: 17; j_call: TRBJ2-4; v_call: TRBV20-1
cdr3_aa: CASSSSGTGETQYF; cdr3_nt: TGTGCCAGCAGTTCCTCCGGGACAGGCGAGACCCAGTACTTC; clone_size: few; d_call: TRBD1; cdr3_length: 14; j_call: TRBJ2-5; v_call: TRBV6-5
cdr3_aa: CASSLGPPSPGLAGRIYEQYF; cdr3_nt: TGTGCCAGCAGCTTAGGCCCCCCTTCACCGGGACTAGCGGGGCGGATCTACGAGCAGTACTTC; clone_size: NA; d_call: TRBD2; cdr3_length: 21; j_call: TRBJ2-7; v_call: TRBV7-6
cdr3_aa: CASSQVVQETQYF; cdr3_nt: TGTGCCAGCAGCCAAGTGGTGCAGGAGACCCAGTACTTC; clone_size: many; d_call: NA; cdr3_length: 13; j_call: TRBJ2-5; v_call: TRBV4-2
cdr3_aa: CATSRDQSGNQPQHF; cdr3_nt: TGTGCCACCAGCAGAGATCAGAGTGGCAATCAGCCCCAGCATTTT; clone_size: few; d_call: NA; cdr3_length: 15; j_call: TRBJ1-5; v_call: TRBV15
cdr3_aa: CASSRSSGGPRTDTQYF; cdr3_nt: TGCGCCAGCTCGAGGTCTAGCGGGGGGCCACGCACAGATACGCAGTATTTT; clone_size: NA; d_call: TRBD2; cdr3_length: 17; j_call: TRBJ2-3; v_call: TRBV5-1
cdr3_aa: CSVSGLDSLLQETQYF; cdr3_nt: TGCAGCGTTTCGGGCTTGGACAGCCTGCTTCAAGAGACCCAGTACTTC; clone_size: few; d_call: NA; cdr3_length: 16; j_call: TRBJ2-5; v_call: TRBV29-1
cdr3_aa: CASSPGGGVNTEAFF; cdr3_nt: TGCGCCAGCAGCCCAGGAGGGGGGGTGAACACTGAAGCTTTCTTT; clone_size: NA; d_call: NA; cdr3_length: 15; j_call: TRBJ1-1; v_call: TRBV5-1
cdr3_aa: CASNDRASYNEQFF; cdr3_nt: TGTGCCAGCAACGACAGGGCGAGCTACAATGAGCAGTTCTTC; clone_size: few; d_call: TRBD1; cdr3_length: 14; j_call: TRBJ2-1; v_call: TRBV7-2
cdr3_aa: CASSFGGHYGYTF; cdr3_nt: TGTGCCAGTAGTTTCGGGGGCCACTATGGCTACACCTTC; clone_size: few; d_call: NA; cdr3_length: 13; j_call: TRBJ1-2; v_call: TRBV19
cdr3_aa: CASSIAKNIQYF; cdr3_nt: TGTGCCTCCTCAATAGCCAAAAACATTCAGTACTTC; clone_size: NA; d_call: NA; cdr3_length: 12; j_call: TRBJ2-4; v_call: TRBV6-2/TRBV6-3
cdr3_aa: CASSQGGVLDEQFF; cdr3_nt: TGCGCCAGCAGCCAAGGGGGGGTCTTAGATGAGCAGTTCTTC; clone_size: NA; d_call: NA; cdr3_length: 14; j_call: TRBJ2-1; v_call: TRBV4-1
cdr3_aa: CSAGPRHNQPQHF; cdr3_nt: TGCAGTGCAGGTCCCAGGCACAATCAGCCCCAGCATTTT; clone_size: few; d_call: NA; cdr3_length: 13; j_call: TRBJ1-5; v_call: TRBV20-1
cdr3_aa: CASSLARQGAFGYTF; cdr3_nt: TGTGCCAGCAGCTTAGCGCGACAGGGGGCTTTTGGCTACACCTTC; clone_size: few; d_call: TRBD1; cdr3_length: 15; j_call: TRBJ1-2; v_call: TRBV7-9
cdr3_aa: CASSLAKAGTGFGKQFF; cdr3_nt: TGTGCCAGCAGTTTAGCCAAGGCCGGGACAGGCTTCGGGAAGCAGTTCTTC; clone_size: NA; d_call: TRBD1; cdr3_length: 17; j_call: TRBJ2-1; v_call: TRBV28
cdr3_aa: CASSESGGNQPQHF; cdr3_nt: TGTGCCAGCAGTGAGTCGGGGGGAAATCAGCCCCAGCATTTT; clone_size: NA; d_call: NA; cdr3_length: 14; j_call: TRBJ1-5; v_call: TRBV6-1
cdr3_aa: CASSLLLAGGRETQYF; cdr3_nt: TGTGCCAGCAGCTTGCTGCTAGCGGGGGGGCGAGAGACCCAGTACTTC; clone_size: few; d_call: TRBD2; cdr3_length: 16; j_call: TRBJ2-5; v_call: TRBV5-5
cdr3_aa: CASSPYLDRVYGYTF; cdr3_nt: TGTGCCAGCAGCCCGTATTTGGACAGGGTCTATGGCTACACCTTC; clone_size: NA; d_call: TRBD1; cdr3_length: 15; j_call: TRBJ1-2; v_call: TRBV7-6